This T cell receptor (beta chain) comes out of a study of T cell responses to AZD1222 COVID-19 vaccine. The study, taken as a whole, reports: It was only a handful of AZD1222 recipients who were seropositive at baseline.

The CDR3 contains 16 residues. V was shortened by 5 bases and J by 0 bases, with 17 bases between the two germline ends. The V gene's germline CDR1 is MDHEN and CDR2 SYDVKM. Here immunoSEQ multiplex PCR was the method, and the copy in TCRdb shows in-frame clones only, minus some. The repertoire holds approximately 140,000 clones, with 90% to 95% as singletons. Worth noting for this clone: Antigen specificity is unknown.

The sample here was peripheral blood, taken on day 0 of AZD1222 vaccination. The chain recombines TRBV28 with TRBJ2-7; tentatively, D is TRBD1 (6 bases). The clonotype comes from an adult in good health. CDR3 sequence reads: CASSPGDVGHSYEQYV. As DNA, the CDR3 is TGTGCCAGCAGTCCAGGGGACGTAGGTCACTCCTACGAGCAGTACGTC.